The 25 T cell receptor beta chains below were found in one sample sequenced in a study of T-cell reconstitution after alpha-beta-depleted transplantation in children. Unique molecular identifiers were used to barcode this TCRbeta library. TCRdb itself ran the PCR reads through MiXCR, one entry per CDR3 protein. The table has more than 200,000 distinct CDR3 sequences, 25% seen once. Sequencing used PBMCs, obtained before TCRalphabeta/CD19-depleted stem cell transplant. These receptors were collected from a girl aged 2 to 9 with Fanconi anemia, due to receive a stem cell transplant.

The genes are TRBV27 and TRBJ2-7; 7 positions agree with TRBD1. The J segment lost 2 bases and the V segment lost 3 bases, leaving 10 bases of the junction unmatched. Looked up from germline, CDR1 is MNHEY and CDR2 is SMNVEV (reference sequence). This CDR3 is 16 amino acids long. Here the CDR3 reads CASSLAGGTNTYEQYF. The CDR3 coding sequence is TGTGCCAGCAGTTTGGCAGGGGGTACTAACACCTACGAGCAGTACTTC.

In this sample, this clonotype turned up many times. This chain uses TRBV12-3 or TRBV12-4 with TRBJ2-1, with D tentatively TRBD2 (6 bases). Trimming cost V 3 bases and J 7 bases, with 10 bases left between them. The CDR3 sequence is 13 residues long. CDR3 region: CASSLFGGNEQFF. CDR3 nucleotide sequence: TGTGCCAGCAGTTTGTTCGGGGGAAATGAGCAGTTCTTC.

This clonotype was observed a few times. The genes are TRBV5-5 and TRBJ2-1, with unresolved D. Germline V gene lookup returns CDR1 SGHKS and CDR2 YYEKEE (reference sequence). The CDR3 is 14 amino acids. V was shortened by 2 bases and J by 9 bases, with 15 bases between the two germline ends. CDR3 coding DNA: TGTGCCAGCAGCTTTGGGCTAGTTGGCGGTGAGCAGTTCTTC. Its translation is CASSFGLVGGEQFF.

This chain connects TRBV20-1 to TRBJ2-3; tentatively, D is TRBD2 (6 bases). Deletions cut 2 bases from V and 3 bases from J, with 12 bases between. Germline loops: CDR1 DFQATT, CDR2 SNEGSKA (reference sequence). The CDR3 is made up of 14 amino acids. CDR3 bases: TGCAGTGCTAGATTCGGGGGAGGAACAGATACGCAGTATTTT. Its protein product is CSARFGGGTDTQYF.

The rearrangement uses TRBV7-3 and TRBJ2-1; TRBD2 aligns across 7 bases. After removal of 8 bases from V and 4 bases from J, the junction contained 8 bases not matched to a gene. The CDR3 length is 14 residues. The V gene's germline CDR1 is SGHTA and CDR2 FQGTGA. CDR3 loop: CASSTSKEYNEQFF. DNA for the CDR3: TGTGCCAGCTCGACTAGCAAGGAATACAATGAGCAGTTCTTC.

This chain links TRBV7-8 with TRBJ2-5; D could derive from TRBD1 or TRBD2 (5 bases each). This CDR3 contains 12 residues. Trimming shortened V by 4 bases and J by 9 bases, and 12 bases separated the two germline ends. Germline V gene lookup returns CDR1 SGHVS and CDR2 FQNEAQ. CDR3 sequence reads: CASSSGGLPQYF. As DNA, the CDR3 is TGTGCCAGCAGCTCTGGGGGTTTGCCCCAGTACTTC.

The sample holds many counts of this clonotype. The V and J genes are TRBV29-1 and TRBJ2-2; D ambiguous. Trimming removed 4 bases from V and 5 bases from J, with 11 bases in between. The V gene's germline CDR1 is SQVTM and CDR2 ANQGSEA. The CDR3 loop spans 13 amino acids. As DNA, the CDR3 is TGCAGCGTTGCTGAACCTGGGACCGGGGAGCTGTTTTTT. This sequence encodes CSVAEPGTGELFF.

J is TRBJ2-7 and V is TRBV27, with D unclear. The CDR3 spans 10 residues. Trimming pared 4 bases from V and 4 bases from J, leaving 2 bases between. The germline V gene has CDR1 MNHEY and CDR2 SMNVEV (reference sequence). The CDR3: CASSYYEQYF. The CDR3 nucleotides are TGTGCCAGCAGTTATTACGAGCAGTACTTC.

Many counts were recorded for this clonotype. The CDR3 DNA sequence: TGTGCCAGCAGCTTGATTCATGAGCAGTTCTTC. As protein: CASSLIHEQFF. The chain is built from TRBV7-9 and TRBJ2-1, with no clear D. This CDR3 has 11 residues. The germline V and J ends were trimmed by 3 bases and 8 bases, with 5 bases remaining between them. The germline V gene encodes CDR1 SEHNR and CDR2 FQNEAQ (reference sequence).

The rearrangement joins TRBV20-1 to TRBJ2-1; 9 bases agree with TRBD1. CDR3 length equals 16 residues. Losses at the gene ends were 3 bases for V and 4 bases for J; bases not matched to a gene: 10. Germline V gives CDR1 DFQATT, CDR2 SNEGSKA (reference sequence). CDR3 residues: CSASKGWTGEYNEQFF. In DNA form, the CDR3 reads TGCAGTGCTAGTAAGGGGTGGACAGGGGAGTACAATGAGCAGTTCTTC.

There are a few counts of this clonotype. This chain connects TRBV13 to TRBJ2-7; TRBD1 agrees at 7 bases. V was clipped by 4 bases and J by 2 bases; unmatched bases: 8. Germline-derived CDR1 and CDR2 are PRHDT and FYEKMQ (reference sequence). The CDR3 totals 15 residues. For the CDR3, the DNA is TGTGCCAGCAGCTCGGAACAGGGGTCACCCTACGAGCAGTACTTC. Protein sequence: CASSSEQGSPYEQYF.

The rearrangement uses TRBV12-3 or TRBV12-4 and TRBJ2-1; 9 positions match TRBD2. Trimming took 6 bases from V and 7 from J; bases not matched to a gene: 13. The CDR3 covers 16 residues. DNA of the CDR3: TGTGCCAGCAGCCTACTTTTAGCGGGGGCTGAGAATGAGCAGTTCTTC. This codes for CASSLLLAGAENEQFF.

The rearrangement links TRBV27 to TRBJ2-1, with a tentative D call TRBD1 (6 bases). The germline V and J ends were trimmed by 6 bases and 0 bases, with 12 bases remaining between them. Germline V gives CDR1 MNHEY, CDR2 SMNVEV (reference sequence). The CDR3 totals 15 residues. The CDR3 is CASRGGESSYNEQFF. The CDR3 DNA follows: TGTGCCAGCAGAGGGGGAGAGAGCTCCTACAATGAGCAGTTCTTC.

This clonotype was detected only a few times. The V call is TRBV4-2, the J call TRBJ1-2; no clear D. V was pared by 2 bases and J by 4 bases, with 8 bases between. The CDR3 consists of 13 residues. Germline CDR1 and CDR2: LGHNA and YNFKEQ. The CDR3, as DNA: TGTGCCAGCAGCCAACACTCAAGCTATGGCTACACCTTC. This translates into CASSQHSSYGYTF.

This clonotype was picked up many times. V gene TRBV12-3 or TRBV12-4 combines with J gene TRBJ2-7; TRBD1 matches 9 bases. After removal of 2 bases from V and 3 bases from J, the junction contained 11 bases not matched to a gene. The CDR3 covers 17 residues. The CDR3 reads CASSLSPTGTGIYEQYF. The CDR3 coding sequence is TGTGCCAGCAGTTTAAGCCCTACCGGGACAGGGATCTACGAGCAGTACTTC.

In its sample, this clonotype was seen many times. This chain links TRBV9 with TRBJ2-7; D is possibly TRBD1 or TRBD2 (5 bases each). Per germline, CDR1 SGDLS and CDR2 YYNGEE. The CDR3 totals 12 residues. Trimming cost V 4 bases and J 4 bases, with 9 bases left between them. Here the CDR3 reads CASSKWGYEQYF. The CDR3 DNA follows: TGTGCCAGCAGCAAGTGGGGGTACGAGCAGTACTTC.

The table lists this clonotype with many counts. V and J are TRBV7-2 and TRBJ2-1; 9 bases fit TRBD2. V lost 1 base, J lost 7 bases, and 5 bases stayed unmatched. Germline lookup yields CDR1 SGHTA and CDR2 FQGNSA. CDR3 length: 15 amino acids. The CDR3 reads CASSLGGRANNEQFF. The CDR3, as DNA: TGTGCCAGCAGCTTAGGCGGGAGGGCCAATAATGAGCAGTTCTTC.

Ten or more counts support this clonotype. The rearrangement joins TRBV28 to TRBJ2-1; TRBD2 matches 11 bases. V dropped 7 bases and J dropped 5; count of bases not matched to a gene: 4. This CDR3 has 14 residues. In germline, CDR1 is MDHEN, CDR2 SYDVKM. Here the CDR3 DNA reads TGTGCCAGCACCGTAGCGGGAGGGAACAATGAGCAGTTCTTC. The encoded protein is CASTVAGGNNEQFF. The full variable domain, its missing parts supplied by reference TRBV28 and TRBJ2-1, is DVKVTQSSRYLVKRTGEKVFLECVQDMDHENMFWYRQDPGLGLRLIYFSYDVKMKEKGDIPEGYSVSREKKERFSLILESASTNQTSMYLCASTVAGGNNEQFFGPGTRLTVL.

This clonotype was detected ten times or more. The rearrangement links TRBV29-1 to TRBJ2-2, with D maybe TRBD1 (6 bases). The CDR3 is made up of 11 amino acids. Germline V lookup: CDR1 SQVTM, CDR2 ANQGSEA. Trimming removed 4 bases at V and 8 bases at J, with 8 bases between. The CDR3 coding sequence is TGCAGCGTTGCAGGGGTTGGGGAGCTGTTTTTT. Translation gives CSVAGVGELFF.

This clonotype was counted at least ten times. The chain is built from TRBV29-1 and TRBJ2-7; D not certain. Germline CDR1 and CDR2: SQVTM and ANQGSEA. V lost 4 bases and J lost 0, with 10 bases in between. This CDR3 is built from 13 residues. The DNA for the CDR3 is TGCAGCGTTGTTACCAGGAGCTCCTACGAGCAGTACTTC. Translated: CSVVTRSSYEQYF.

The chain links TRBV20-1 to TRBJ2-3; D unclear. Germline CDR1 DFQATT, CDR2 SNEGSKA (reference sequence). V shed 7 bases and J shed 1 base, with 9 bases lying between them. The CDR3 runs 12 residues. The CDR3 loop reads CSGGSGTDTQYF. CDR3 bases: TGCAGTGGGGGAAGTGGCACAGATACGCAGTATTTT.

This clonotype was observed a single time. The chain recombines TRBV12-3 or TRBV12-4 with TRBJ2-7; D unclear. CDR3 length equals 12 residues. V lost 2 bases to trimming and J lost 5 bases, with 7 bases between them. CDR3 loop: CASSLWADEQYF. CDR3 bases: TGTGCCAGCAGTTTATGGGCTGACGAGCAGTACTTC.

This clonotype showed up many times. The V and J genes are TRBV5-1 and TRBJ2-3; D gene unclear. V was clipped by 0 bases and J by 4 bases, with 6 bases between them. The germline V gene has CDR1 SGHRS and CDR2 YFSETQ. There are 13 residues in the CDR3. CDR3 nucleotide sequence: TGCGCCAGCAGCTTGGCTTGGGCAGATACGCAGTATTTT. Amino acid sequence: CASSLAWADTQYF.

The chain is built from TRBV7-9 and TRBJ2-1; a weak D match, TRBD1 (5 bases). This CDR3 has 12 residues. Germline values: CDR1 SEHNR, CDR2 FQNEAQ (reference sequence). CDR3 protein: CSPTVSYNEQFF. The CDR3, as DNA: TGTAGCCCGACAGTCTCCTACAATGAGCAGTTCTTC.

This clonotype has a handful of counts. This sequence joins TRBV29-1 and TRBJ2-1, with 7 bases fitting TRBD2. The junction had 7 bases not matched to a gene; V was cut back by 4 bases and J by 4 bases. The V gene's germline CDR1 is SQVTM and CDR2 ANQGSEA. This CDR3 is 14 amino acids long. In nucleotides, the CDR3 is TGCAGCGTTGCGGGGACTATTTCTTACAATGAGCAGTTCTTC. Translated: CSVAGTISYNEQFF.